The entry below gives a single T cell receptor (beta chain) sequence along with its context. Its matching antigen is unknown. Pregnant or lactating patients were excluded, as were those with uncontrolled infection or other autoimmune disease. RNA transcripts provided the source from which TCR beta CDR3 regions were amplified. During a first-round RT-PCR of the TCR CDR3, the HTBI primer set was used. TCRdb fed the multiplex PCR reads into MiXCR, producing one record per CDR3 protein. The sample lists roughly 560,000 distinct CDR3 sequences; about 15% were seen once. The sample comes from a study of T cells in Graves' hyperthyroidism and ophthalmopathy. Across the study: Peripheral blood was secured at the point of initial diagnosis, before any treatment. Overall study results and limits: The majority of expanded thyroid clonotypes above 0.001 also appeared in blood. Ophthalmopathy prediction by the model preceded onset by a median about 6.8 months.

The CDR3 runs 16 residues. Germline assignment: CDR1 SGHRS and CDR2 YFSETQ. V was pared by 0 bases and J by 3 bases, with 7 bases of the junction left unmatched. J is TRBJ2-5 and V is TRBV5-1; 8 bases map to TRBD2. Input material: blood. This TCR was sampled from a woman aged 40 to 50 with Graves' ophthalmopathy. CDR3 protein: CASSLGGSGKKETQYF. DNA for the CDR3: TGCGCCAGCAGCTTGGGGGGTAGCGGGAAAAAAGAGACCCAGTACTTC. Full variable domain (rest looked up from reference TRBV5-1 and TRBJ2-5): KAGVTQTPRYLIKTRGQQVTLSCSPISGHRSVSWYQQTPGQGLQFLFEYFSETQRNKGNFPGRFSGRQFSNSRSEMNVSTLELGDSALYLCASSLGGSGKKETQYFGPGTRLLVL.